Given below is one T cell receptor (beta chain) in context. Original methodology: Amplifying reference gene primers gave estimates of nucleated cell counts. Clones were sequenced by immunoSEQ multiplex PCR, and TCRdb holds only the in-frame ones, with some missing. V, J and clone size are taken as reported in that table, and D and trimming were inferred from the DNA itself. The profile shows a few hundred thousand clones, around 83% of them singletons. The data were obtained in a study of blood T cell repertoires in COVID-19. Overall study: PBMCs, B-cell-depleted T cells, or T cells provided the cDNA or gDNA that made up the material.

The CDR3 is 11 residues long. CDR1 and CDR2 from the germline V gene are MNHEY and SVGAGI. Trimming took 11 bases from V and 2 from J, leaving 10 bases between them. Material: peripheral blood. The chain employs TRBV6-5 and TRBJ2-7; tentatively, D is TRBD1 (5 bases). The clonotype comes from a man aged 45-60 years with active or convalescent COVID-19. This chain's CDR3 is CAAQGTYEQYF. The CDR3 DNA reads as TGTGCCGCCCAGGGTACCTACGAGCAGTACTTC.